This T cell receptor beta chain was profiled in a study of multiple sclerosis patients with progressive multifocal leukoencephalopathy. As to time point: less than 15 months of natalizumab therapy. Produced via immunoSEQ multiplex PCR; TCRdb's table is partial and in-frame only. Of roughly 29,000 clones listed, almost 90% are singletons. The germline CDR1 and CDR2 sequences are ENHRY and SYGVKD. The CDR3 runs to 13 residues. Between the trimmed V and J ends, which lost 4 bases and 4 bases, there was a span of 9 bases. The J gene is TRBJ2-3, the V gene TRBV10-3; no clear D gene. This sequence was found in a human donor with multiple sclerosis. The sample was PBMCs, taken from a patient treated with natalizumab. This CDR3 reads CAISVREPDTQYF. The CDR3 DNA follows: TGTGCCATCAGTGTGAGAGAGCCAGATACGCAGTATTTT.